The 13 T cell receptor beta chains listed next were all sequenced from one sample in a study of OX40 agonist ivuxolimab in advanced cancers. To prepare the library, the immunoSEQ multiplex PCR assay was applied. TCRdb provides this immuneACCESS table in a form limited to in-frame rearrangements. Some clones are lacking; in checked studies, under half of them reflect an unresolved V gene, and why the rest are absent is not known. In all, the sample holds 50,000 to 65,000 clones, and roughly 77% of those were seen once. Over 0.6% of the sample lies in the top ten. The sample was CD4+ or CD8+ T cells sorted from blood, taken in a trial of the OX40 agonist ivuxolimab. These receptors all stem from an adult with an advanced solid tumor such as melanoma, head and neck, liver or kidney cancer.

V and J are TRBV19 and TRBJ2-3; 8 positions agree with TRBD2. The V segment lost 7 bases and the J segment 8 bases; nucleotides outside the gene matches: 8. Germline CDR1 reads LNHDA; CDR2 reads SQIVND (reference sequence). CDR3 length: 13 residues. The CDR3 protein is CASKAGERGTQYF. Written as DNA, the CDR3 is TGTGCCAGTAAAGCGGGGGAGAGGGGTACGCAGTATTTT.

The chain employs TRBV19 and TRBJ1-1; D not certain. This CDR3 is 14 amino acids long. V was clipped by 0 bases and J by 8 bases, with 13 bases between them. Per germline, CDR1 LNHDA and CDR2 SQIVND (reference sequence). For the CDR3, the DNA is TGTGCCAGTAGTATAGATCTATTCGGTTCGGAAGCTTTCTTT. It encodes CASSIDLFGSEAFF. The whole variable domain, remainder taken from reference TRBV19 and TRBJ1-1, is DGGITQSPKYLFRKEGQNVTLSCEQNLNHDAMYWYRQDPGQGLRLIYYSQIVNDFQKGDIAEGYSVSREKKESFPLTVTSAQKNPTAFYLCASSIDLFGSEAFFGQGTRLTVV.

The rearrangement uses TRBV10-1 and TRBJ2-7, with unresolved D. Germline lookup yields CDR1 WNHNN and CDR2 SYGVQD (reference sequence). The CDR3 is made up of 13 amino acids. V lost 2 bases and J 7 bases, leaving 12 bases between the germline ends. CDR3 sequence reads: CASSEDPWGEQYF. As DNA, the CDR3 is TGCGCCAGCAGTGAGGACCCGTGGGGAGAGCAGTACTTC.

The chain combines TRBV6-1 with TRBJ2-2; tentatively, D is TRBD1 (6 bases). Germline CDR1 reads MNHNS; CDR2 reads SASEGT. Trimming pared 4 bases from V and 2 bases from J, leaving 17 bases between. The CDR3 extends over 17 amino acids. The CDR3: CASSALGTPINTGELFF. In nucleotides, the CDR3 is TGTGCCAGCAGTGCCCTAGGGACACCTATTAACACCGGGGAGCTGTTTTTT.

This clone has just one count. The chain joins TRBV10-2 to TRBJ1-4; TRBD1 matches at 7 bases. The CDR3 is 14 amino acids. V shed 6 bases and J 4 bases; nucleotides not matched to a gene: 5. Germline-derived CDR1 and CDR2 are WSHSY and SAAADI. CDR3 loop: CASRVDRDNEKLFF. In nucleotides, the CDR3 is TGCGCCAGCAGAGTCGACAGGGATAATGAAAAACTGTTTTTT.

This chain joins TRBV29-1 and TRBJ1-4; D gene ambiguous. With 3 bases removed from V and 0 bases from J, the gap between germline ends came to 17 bases. The germline V gene encodes CDR1 SQVTM and CDR2 ANQGSEA. The CDR3 is made up of 17 amino acids. The CDR3 region is CSVEHSHRSSTNEKLFF. The CDR3 DNA reads TGCAGCGTTGAGCACAGCCATCGCTCTTCAACTAATGAAAAACTGTTTTTT.

The V call is TRBV15, the J call TRBJ2-3; D possibly corresponds to TRBD1 (5 bases). Germline values: CDR1 LNHNV, CDR2 YYDKDF (reference sequence). Trimming removed 0 bases at V and 1 base at J, with 11 bases between. This CDR3 has 16 amino acids. Written as DNA, the CDR3 is TGTGCCACCAGCAGAGATGGCCAGGGTGGCACAGATACGCAGTATTTT. Protein sequence: CATSRDGQGGTDTQYF.

The V and J genes are TRBV15 and TRBJ2-5; D perhaps matches TRBD1 (6 bases). There are 14 residues in the CDR3. Per the germline V gene, CDR1 is LNHNV and CDR2 is YYDKDF (reference sequence). V was trimmed by 0 bases and J by 4 bases, leaving 9 bases between them. This CDR3 is CATSRDHRAETQYF. For the CDR3, the DNA is TGTGCCACCAGCAGAGATCACAGGGCAGAGACCCAGTACTTC.

The chain has TRBV19 and TRBJ1-2; 9 nucleotides line up with TRBD1. V trimming: 2 bases; J trimming: 0 bases; junction bases outside the gene matches: 4. Germline lookup yields CDR1 LNHDA and CDR2 SQIVND (reference sequence). This CDR3 spans 16 amino acids. CDR3 nucleotide sequence: TGTGCCAGTAGTATACCGGGACAGGGCTCTAACTATGGCTACACCTTC. It specifies CASSIPGQGSNYGYTF.

V and J are TRBV5-5 and TRBJ1-2; D ambiguous. CDR3 length: 12 amino acids. V lost 0 bases and J lost 6, with 6 bases in between. CDR1 is SGHKS, CDR2 YYEKEE, per germline (reference sequence). CDR3 sequence (DNA): TGTGCCAGCAGCTTGGTAGGGAATGGCTACACCTTC. Its translation: CASSLVGNGYTF.

The chain combines TRBV14 with TRBJ1-4, with D possibly being TRBD1 (6 bases). Trimming removed 4 bases at V and 2 bases at J, with 14 bases between. This CDR3 spans 16 amino acids. Germline assignment: CDR1 SGHDN and CDR2 FVKESK. The CDR3: CASSRTMGATNEKLFF. In DNA form, the CDR3 reads TGTGCCAGCAGCCGCACTATGGGGGCCACTAATGAAAAACTGTTTTTT. Variable domain in full (rest from reference TRBV14 and TRBJ1-4): EAGVTQFPSHSVIEKGQTVTLRCDPISGHDNLYWYRRVMGKEIKFLLHFVKESKQDESGMPNNRFLAERTGGTYSTLKVQPAELEDSGVYFCASSRTMGATNEKLFFGSGTQLSVL.

Written as DNA, the CDR3 is TGTGCCAGCAGTGAACTTCCAGGGACTAACTATGGCTACACCTTC. This encodes CASSELPGTNYGYTF. This rearrangement joins TRBV6-1 to TRBJ1-2; D possibly corresponds to TRBD1 (5 bases). Germline V gene lookup returns CDR1 MNHNS and CDR2 SASEGT. This CDR3 comprises 15 residues. The ends were cut back, 2 bases at V and 0 bases at J, with 10 bases in the middle.

This sequence joins TRBV10-3 and TRBJ2-5; no clear D gene. V was pared by 3 bases and J by 4 bases, with 15 bases between. Germline V CDR1 and CDR2: ENHRY, SYGVKD. The CDR3 spans 15 residues. Here the CDR3 reads CAISERLRPGETQYF. CDR3 bases: TGTGCCATCAGTGAAAGGTTACGACCCGGAGAGACCCAGTACTTC.